This T cell receptor (beta chain) was obtained from a study of OX40 agonist ivuxolimab in advanced cancers. Whole-study context: Males comprised around 80% of the group, whose mean age was about 61 years (range roughly 20 to 85).

CDR3 size: 15 residues. Germline CDR1 is SGDLS and CDR2 is YYNGEE. Unmatched junction bases numbered 4, after V lost 4 bases and J lost 1 base. Only in-frame clones appear in the TCRdb table, and some are missing; sequencing was by immunoSEQ multiplex PCR. The sample shows nearly 20,000 clones, 70% to 90% of them seen only once. In regard to this clone: The same CDR3 is also encoded by other DNA sequences in this sample.

This chain links TRBV9 with TRBJ2-1, with 8 bases identical to TRBD2. The sequence came from an adult with an advanced solid tumor such as melanoma, head and neck, liver or kidney cancer. The sample consisted of CD4+ or CD8+ T cells sorted from blood, taken in a trial of the OX40 agonist ivuxolimab. The CDR3 protein is CASSRGGPSYNEQFF. CDR3 sequence (DNA): TGTGCCAGCAGCCGCGGGGGGCCGTCCTACAATGAGCAGTTCTTC. Full variable domain (remainder filled in from reference TRBV9 and TRBJ2-1): DSGVTQTPKHLITATGQRVTLRCSPRSGDLSVYWYQQSLDQGLQFLIQYYNGEERAKGNILERFSAQQFPDLHSELNLSSLELGDSALYFCASSRGGPSYNEQFFGPGTRLTVL.